This passage covers 6 T cell receptor beta chains from one sample sequenced in a study of metastatic and nonmetastatic thyroid tumors. TCRdb redid the clone calls on the PCR reads using MiXCR. The top ten hold around 40% of the sample, which has fewer than 9,000 clones, approximately 40% seen once. The entire patient cohort was treatment-naive prior to thyroid surgery. Sequencing was carried out using tumor tissue. These TCRs come from a female donor with papillary thyroid cancer or a benign thyroid nodule (not recorded which). Some clones in this sample may be carry-over from other donors' samples.

The CDR3 DNA is TGTGCCTGGACCTCCGGGACGGGTGGCTACACCTTC. Translating gives CAWTSGTGGYTF. The V call is TRBV30, the J call TRBJ1-2; the D gene is possibly TRBD1 (5 bases). The germline CDR1 and CDR2 sequences are GTSNPN and SVGIG (reference sequence). The CDR3 spans 12 residues. Trimming left V 4 bases short and J 7 bases short, with 13 bases between.

The chain uses TRBV5-6 and TRBJ2-7; 9 positions match TRBD1. Germline V gives CDR1 SGHDT, CDR2 YYEEEE. J gave up 1 base and V 4 bases, and 9 bases lay outside the gene matches. The CDR3 has 16 residues. CDR3 DNA sequence: TGTGCCAGCAGCCGATCCTGGGGGACAGGGTCCTACGAGCAGTACTTC. Translation gives CASSRSWGTGSYEQYF.

The chain uses TRBV7-8 and TRBJ2-5; D is perhaps TRBD2 (6 bases). The CDR3 loop spans 12 amino acids. Germline V gene sequence: CDR1 SGHVS, CDR2 FQNEAQ. The ends were cut back, 4 bases at V and 3 bases at J, with 6 bases in the middle. The CDR3, as DNA: TGTGCCAGCAGCTCGGGGGAAGAGACCCAGTACTTC. Encoded protein: CASSSGEETQYF. Together with reference TRBV7-8 and TRBJ2-5, the CDR3 gives the full variable domain: GAGVSQSPRYKVAKRGQDVALRCDPISGHVSLFWYQQALGQGPEFLTYFQNEAQLDKSGLPSDRFFAERPEGSVSTLKIQRTQQEDSAVYLCASSSGEETQYFGPGTRLLVL.

The chain combines TRBV9 with TRBJ2-2; no reliable D call. In germline, CDR1 is SGDLS, CDR2 YYNGEE. V was shortened by 0 bases and J by 7 bases, with 10 bases between the two germline ends. The CDR3 length is 14 residues. The CDR3 nucleotides read TGTGCCAGCAGCGTAGATGAGATCCTCGGGGAGCTGTTTTTT. Its protein product is CASSVDEILGELFF.

V is TRBV6-1 and J is TRBJ1-1; no firm D call. The V end lost 7 bases, the J end lost 4 bases, and 16 bases lay between the germline ends. This CDR3 is 14 amino acids long. Germline values: CDR1 MNHNS, CDR2 SASEGT. The CDR3 nucleotides read TGTGCCAGCACCCAATACAAGACGGGCACTGAAGCTTTCTTT. The encoded protein is CASTQYKTGTEAFF.

CDR3 in amino acids: CASSHPDISYEQYF. The CDR3 DNA reads TGTGCCAGCAGCCACCCAGACATCTCCTACGAGCAGTACTTC. V gene TRBV11-2 combines with J gene TRBJ2-7, with D unresolved. From germline, CDR1 is SGHAT and CDR2 FQNNGV. V lost 5 bases and J 0 bases, leaving 11 bases between the germline ends. The CDR3 totals 14 residues.